This entry concerns a single T cell receptor beta chain. The antigen remains undetermined. This record belongs to a study of T cell responses to AZD1222 COVID-19 vaccine. About the research overall: Doses given second, at about 4 or about 12 weeks, were pooled. Study outcomes and limitations: Nearly half of unique spike-specific TCRs reportedly avoided B.1.351 and B.1.1.7 mutated regions. Dominant CD4 TCR responses targeted spike regions 160-218 and 743-854.

This CDR3 has 13 amino acids. V lost 2 bases and J 5 bases, leaving 6 bases between the germline ends. Germline lookup yields CDR1 SGHTA and CDR2 FQGNSA. The data were produced by immunoSEQ multiplex PCR, yet TCRdb's version contains in-frame clones alone and is incomplete. The table has 80,000 or so clones, 70% to 90% seen once. The chain couples TRBV7-2 to TRBJ1-4; no clear D. The material was peripheral blood, obtained on day 0 of AZD1222 vaccination. This TCR was recovered from an adult in good health. The CDR3 nucleotides read TGTGCCAGCAGCTTATTTACAAATGAAAAACTGTTTTTT. This gives the protein CASSLFTNEKLFF.